This paragraph covers one T cell receptor (beta chain) sequence. Its cognate antigen is unknown. The CDR3 contains 16 residues. Germline V lookup: CDR1 SGDLS, CDR2 YYNGEE. V was shortened by 4 bases and J by 1 base, with 16 bases between the two germline ends. This record belongs to a study of immune cell composition in non-small cell lung cancer. Whole-study findings and limits: Clones >0.5% enriched in tumour were rarer in adenocarcinoma (about 35%) than squamous (75%).

The data were produced by immunoSEQ multiplex PCR, yet TCRdb's version contains in-frame clones alone and is incomplete. The sample shows roughly 5,700 clones, around 80% of them seen only once. The chain couples TRBV9 to TRBJ2-3; a weak D match, TRBD1 (7 bases). Sequencing used lung tumor tissue. This receptor was obtained from a human donor with non-small cell lung cancer. This CDR3 reads CASSRRRGLGTDTQYF. The CDR3 region has the DNA TGTGCCAGCAGCCGACGGAGGGGGCTCGGCACAGATACGCAGTATTTT.